This TCR beta chain was profiled in a study of T cell responses to AZD1222 COVID-19 vaccine. Method: immunoSEQ multiplex PCR; TCRdb's copy keeps in-frame clones and lacks some. The table includes 110,000 or so clones, approximately 85% detected once. Points from the study as a whole: White British ancestry dominated among donors, who included more females, and clonal diversity was possibly underestimated.

The V gene end was trimmed by 5 bases and the J gene end by 1 base; junction bases not matched to a gene: 10. From germline, CDR1 is MDHEN and CDR2 SYDVKM. This CDR3 spans 16 amino acids. On this clone itself: Antigen unknown.

The sample in question was peripheral blood, obtained on day 0 of MenACWY control vaccination. V usage is TRBV28 and J usage is TRBJ2-7, with 8 nucleotides matching TRBD2. This TCR derives from an adult in good health. DNA for the CDR3: TGTGCCAGCAGTATCGCGGGACTAGTTTTGTCCTACGAGCAGTACTTC. Translating gives CASSIAGLVLSYEQYF.